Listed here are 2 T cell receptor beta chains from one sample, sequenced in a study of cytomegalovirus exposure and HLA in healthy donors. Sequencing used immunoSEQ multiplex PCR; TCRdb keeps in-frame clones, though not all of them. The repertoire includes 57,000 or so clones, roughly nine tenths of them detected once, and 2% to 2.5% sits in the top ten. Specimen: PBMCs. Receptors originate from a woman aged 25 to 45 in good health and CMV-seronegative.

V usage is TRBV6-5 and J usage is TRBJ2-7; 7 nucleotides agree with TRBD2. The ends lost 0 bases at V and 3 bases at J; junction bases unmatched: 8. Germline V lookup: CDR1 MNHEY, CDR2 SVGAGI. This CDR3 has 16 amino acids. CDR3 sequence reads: CASSYSGSGRGYEQYF. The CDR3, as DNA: TGTGCCAGCAGTTACTCTGGTTCAGGGAGGGGCTACGAGCAGTACTTC.

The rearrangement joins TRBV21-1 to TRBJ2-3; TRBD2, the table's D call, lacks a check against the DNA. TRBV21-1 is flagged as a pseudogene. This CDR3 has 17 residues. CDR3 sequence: CASSDRTSGRAWGTQYF. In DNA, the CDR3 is TGTGCCAGCAGCGACCGGACTAGCGGGAGGGCGTGGGGTACGCAGTATTTT.